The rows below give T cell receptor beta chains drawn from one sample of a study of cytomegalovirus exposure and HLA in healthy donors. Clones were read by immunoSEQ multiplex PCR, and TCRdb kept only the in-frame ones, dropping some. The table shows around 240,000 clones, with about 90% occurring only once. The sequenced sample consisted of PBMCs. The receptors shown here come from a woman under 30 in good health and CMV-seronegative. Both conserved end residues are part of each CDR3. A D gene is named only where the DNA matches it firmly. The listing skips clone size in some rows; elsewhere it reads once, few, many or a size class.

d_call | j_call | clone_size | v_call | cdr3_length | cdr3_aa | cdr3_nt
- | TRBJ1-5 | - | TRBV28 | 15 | CASSFGGASNQPQHF | TGTGCCAGCAGTTTCGGGGGTGCGAGCAATCAGCCCCAGCATTTT
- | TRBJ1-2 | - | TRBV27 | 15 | CASSPSARDSYGYTF | TGTGCCAGCAGTCCATCAGCCCGGGACTCCTATGGCTACACCTTC
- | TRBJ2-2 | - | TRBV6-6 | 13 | CASSLTNTGELFF | TGTGCCAGCAGCCTAACGAACACCGGGGAGCTGTTTTTT
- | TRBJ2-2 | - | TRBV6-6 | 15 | CASSYSEGPTGELFF | TGTGCCAGCAGTTACTCAGAGGGCCCCACCGGGGAGCTGTTTTTT
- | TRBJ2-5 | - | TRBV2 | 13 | CAGTAGRQETQYF | TGTGCAGGCACGGCAGGTAGACAAGAGACCCAGTACTTC
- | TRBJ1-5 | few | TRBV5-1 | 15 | CASSLGQYSNQPQHF | TGCGCCAGCAGCTTGGGACAGTATAGCAATCAGCCCCAGCATTTT
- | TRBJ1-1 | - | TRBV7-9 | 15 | CASSEYRDMNTEAFF | TGTGCCAGCAGCGAGTACAGGGATATGAACACTGAAGCTTTCTTT
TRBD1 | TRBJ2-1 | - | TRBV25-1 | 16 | CASSEYGQGMDNEQFF | TGTGCCAGCAGTGAATATGGACAGGGTATGGACAATGAGCAGTTCTTC
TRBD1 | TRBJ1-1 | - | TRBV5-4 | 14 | CASTGVRGNTEAFF | TGTGCCAGTACAGGGGTTAGGGGGAACACTGAAGCTTTCTTT
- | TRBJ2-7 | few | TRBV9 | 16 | CASSVDTAIRFDEQYF | TGTGCCAGCAGCGTAGATACAGCTATCCGTTTTGACGAGCAGTACTTC
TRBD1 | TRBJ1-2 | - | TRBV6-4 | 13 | CASKMGQDGGYTF | TGTGCCAGCAAGATGGGACAGGATGGAGGCTACACCTTC
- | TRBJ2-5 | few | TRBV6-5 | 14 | CASSLQTNSETQYF | TGTGCCAGCAGTCTACAGACTAATTCCGAGACCCAGTACTTC
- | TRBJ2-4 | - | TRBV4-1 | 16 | CASSQIGGVAKNIQYF | TGCGCCAGCAGCCAGATAGGGGGAGTAGCCAAAAACATTCAGTACTTC
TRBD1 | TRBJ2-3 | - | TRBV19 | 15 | CASTNRGRSTDTQYF | TGTGCCAGTACAAACAGGGGGCGAAGCACAGATACGCAGTATTTT
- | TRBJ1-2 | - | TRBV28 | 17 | CASSRIRDNTFNYGYTF | TGTGCCAGCAGTCGAATCCGGGACAACACCTTTAACTATGGCTACACCTTC
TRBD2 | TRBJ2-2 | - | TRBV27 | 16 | CASSPLTSGGLGELFF | TGTGCCAGCAGTCCCCTCACTAGCGGGGGTTTAGGGGAGCTGTTTTTT
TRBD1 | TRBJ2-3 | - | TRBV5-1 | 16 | CASSLGATGGTDTQYF | TGCGCCAGCAGCTTGGGAGCGACAGGGGGGACAGATACGCAGTATTTT
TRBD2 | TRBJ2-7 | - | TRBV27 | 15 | CASSFGLADSYEQYF | TGTGCCAGCAGTTTTGGACTAGCGGACTCCTACGAGCAGTACTTC
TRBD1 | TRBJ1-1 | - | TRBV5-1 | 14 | CASRTDRGQTEAFF | TGCGCCAGCAGAACAGACAGGGGGCAGACTGAAGCTTTCTTT
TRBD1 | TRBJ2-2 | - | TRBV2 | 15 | CASARDRTNTGELFF | TGTGCCAGCGCCCGGGACAGGACGAACACCGGGGAGCTGTTTTTT
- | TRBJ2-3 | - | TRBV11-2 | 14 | CASSLASSTDTQYF | TGTGCCAGCAGCTTAGCTAGTAGCACAGATACGCAGTATTTT
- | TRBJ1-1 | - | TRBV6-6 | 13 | CASIIPQGSEAFF | TGTGCCAGCATCATCCCCCAGGGCAGTGAAGCTTTCTTT
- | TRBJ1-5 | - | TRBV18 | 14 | CASSPPVGGQPQHF | TGTGCCAGCTCACCACCGGTAGGAGGCCAGCCCCAGCATTTT
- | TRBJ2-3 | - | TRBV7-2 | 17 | CASSLVPRGGSTDTQYF | TGTGCCAGCAGCTTAGTACCCAGGGGAGGGAGCACAGATACGCAGTATTTT
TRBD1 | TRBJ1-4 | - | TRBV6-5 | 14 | CASRRGQGLEKLFF | TGTGCCAGCAGGAGGGGACAGGGGCTTGAAAAACTGTTTTTT
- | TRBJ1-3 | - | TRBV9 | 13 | CASSGGSGNTIYF | TGTGCCAGCAGCGGAGGTTCTGGAAACACCATATATTTT
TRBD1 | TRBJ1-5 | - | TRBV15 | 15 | CATSREGQSSQPQHF | TGTGCCACCAGCAGAGAGGGACAGAGTAGCCAGCCCCAGCATTTT
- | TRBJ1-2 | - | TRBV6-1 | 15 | CASSEAEPINYGYTF | TGTGCCAGCAGTGAAGCGGAGCCAATTAACTATGGCTACACCTTC
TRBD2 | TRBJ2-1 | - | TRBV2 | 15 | CASSASSGGYNEQFF | TGTGCCAGCAGTGCCTCTAGCGGGGGGTACAATGAGCAGTTCTTC
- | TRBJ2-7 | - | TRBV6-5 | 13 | CASSYSQVYEQYF | TGTGCCAGCAGTTACTCACAGGTCTACGAGCAGTACTTC
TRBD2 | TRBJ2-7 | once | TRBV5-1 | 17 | CASSPGLAGGLSYEQYF | TGCGCCAGCAGCCCGGGACTAGCGGGGGGGCTCTCCTACGAGCAGTACTTC
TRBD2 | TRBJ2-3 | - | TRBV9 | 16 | CASSVWAGVSTDTQYF | TGTGCCAGCAGCGTATGGGCGGGGGTGAGCACAGATACGCAGTATTTT
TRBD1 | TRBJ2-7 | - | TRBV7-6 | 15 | CASSYPGQGADEQYF | TGTGCCAGCAGTTACCCGGGACAGGGGGCTGACGAGCAGTACTTC
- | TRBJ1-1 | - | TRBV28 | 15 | CASSFLLGGGTEAFF | TGTGCCAGCAGTTTTCTTCTCGGGGGTGGCACTGAAGCTTTCTTT
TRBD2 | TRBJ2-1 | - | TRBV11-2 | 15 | CASSPWVAGDNEQFF | TGTGCCAGCAGCCCCTGGGTAGCGGGGGATAATGAGCAGTTCTTC
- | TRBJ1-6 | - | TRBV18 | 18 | CASSPSPSRGSDNSPLHF | TGTGCCAGCTCACCATCTCCGAGTCGGGGTTCGGATAATTCACCCCTCCACTTT
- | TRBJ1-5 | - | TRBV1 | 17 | CTSSQSVWTGGRQPQHF | TGCACCAGCAGCCAAAGCGTCTGGACAGGGGGTCGACAGCCCCAGCATTTT
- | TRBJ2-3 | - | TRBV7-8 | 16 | CASSLLRQATTDTQYF | TGTGCCAGCAGCCTCCTTCGGCAGGCCACCACAGATACGCAGTATTTT
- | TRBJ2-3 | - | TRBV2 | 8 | CASSQGYF | TGTGCCAGCAGTCAGGGGTATTTT
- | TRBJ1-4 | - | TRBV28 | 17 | CASSFLSPRATNEKLFF | TGTGCCAGCAGTTTTCTATCCCCCCGAGCAACTAATGAAAAACTGTTTTTT
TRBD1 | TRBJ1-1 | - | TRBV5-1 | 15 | CASSLRDRLNTEAFF | TGCGCCAGCAGCCTGCGGGACAGATTAAACACTGAAGCTTTCTTT
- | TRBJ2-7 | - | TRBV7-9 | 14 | CASSPPPYSYEQYF | TGTGCCAGCAGCCCGCCCCCCTACTCCTACGAGCAGTACTTC
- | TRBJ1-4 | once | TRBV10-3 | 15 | CAISEEDSSNEKLFF | TGTGCCATCAGTGAAGAGGACAGTTCTAATGAAAAACTGTTTTTT
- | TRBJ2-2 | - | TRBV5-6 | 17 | CASSSGEGAGVHGELFF | TGTGCCAGCAGCTCAGGGGAGGGCGCAGGGGTTCACGGGGAGCTGTTTTTT
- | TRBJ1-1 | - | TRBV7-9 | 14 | CASSLDSYDTEAFF | TGTGCCAGCAGCTTAGACAGTTATGACACTGAAGCTTTCTTT
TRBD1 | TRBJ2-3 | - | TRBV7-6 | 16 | CASSFTGTGSRNTQYF | TGTGCCAGCAGCTTTACTGGGACAGGGAGTAGGAATACGCAGTATTTT